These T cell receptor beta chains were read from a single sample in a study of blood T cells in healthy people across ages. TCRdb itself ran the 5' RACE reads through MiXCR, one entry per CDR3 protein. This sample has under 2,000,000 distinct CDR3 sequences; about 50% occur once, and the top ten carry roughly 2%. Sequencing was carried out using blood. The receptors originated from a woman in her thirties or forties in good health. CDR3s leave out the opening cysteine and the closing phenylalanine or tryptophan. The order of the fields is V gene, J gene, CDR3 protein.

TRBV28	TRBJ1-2	ASSLGGTGMDGYT
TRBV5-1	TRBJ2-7	ASSHDGTGGSYEQY
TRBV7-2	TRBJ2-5	ASSSDKQETQY
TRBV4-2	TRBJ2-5	ASSVHFQETQY
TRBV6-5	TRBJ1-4	ASRPQQNNEKLF
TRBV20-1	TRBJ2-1	SARPTGVEQF
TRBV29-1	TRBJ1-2	SVEGHIRDGYT
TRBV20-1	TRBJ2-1	SARTYGDNEQF
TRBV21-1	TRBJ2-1	ASSNEPLAGCDEQF
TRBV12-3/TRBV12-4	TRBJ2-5	ASSSPVGTQY
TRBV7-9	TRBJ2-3	ASSPRGLIPSTDTQY
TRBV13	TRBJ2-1	ASSYRTGSSYNEQF
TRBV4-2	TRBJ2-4	ASSHGREGSINIQY
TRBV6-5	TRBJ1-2	ASSADKYGYT
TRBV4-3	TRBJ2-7	ASSQDLNYEQY
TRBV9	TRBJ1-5	ASSAEGGGQPQH
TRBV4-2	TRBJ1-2	ASSQATGFGYT
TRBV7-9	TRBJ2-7	ASTTDRKNFYEQY
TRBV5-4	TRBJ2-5	ASTYLGGSPYQETQY
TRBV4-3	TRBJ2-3	ASSQDFQPDTQY
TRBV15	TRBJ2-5	ATSTGTDQETRY
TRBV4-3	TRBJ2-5	ASSQDRRGGGNEQY
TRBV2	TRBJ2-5	ASRLGLGRDQETQY
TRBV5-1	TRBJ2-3	ASSLGTHYWDSFGNTQY
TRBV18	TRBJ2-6	ASSPFGQSSGANVLT
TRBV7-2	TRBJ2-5	ASTFPGQGAETQY
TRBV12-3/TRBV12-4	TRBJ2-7	ASSPPPGHEQY